The clone carrying this T cell receptor beta chain has a handful of counts. Its antigen is still unknown. This entry is derived from a study of human T cells and chemical hapten exposure. Background on the study: Once 0.01% DPC had been applied to the upper back by patch test, readings were taken at 6 days. Study results and limitations: TCRs at high frequency, those above 1 in 1000, did not change with DPC sensitization.

The library put unique molecular identifiers onto individual cDNA molecules. TCRdb recomputed calls from the RACE reads with MiXCR, one row per CDR3 protein. Of some 110,000 distinct CDR3 sequences listed, 10% to 15% are singletons. After removal of 2 bases from V and 9 bases from J, the junction contained 6 bases not matched to a gene. CDR1 is SGHNT and CDR2 is YENEEA in the germline V gene. The length of the CDR3 is 16 residues. Time point of the sample: pre-sensitization, week 0. Treatment reported: therapeutic diphenylcyclopropenone sensitization with weekly scalp DPC. Each donor was an alopecia patient between 18 and 70 years of age who qualified for DPC.

The sequencing here drew on whole blood, taken in connection with sensitization to the hapten diphenylcyclopropenone (DPC). The clonotype comes from a woman aged 50 to 60 with alopecia areata. Some clones in this sample may be carry-over from other donors' samples. The chain carries TRBV11-3 and TRBJ2-1; 14 bases map to TRBD2. The CDR3 nucleotides are TGTGCCAGCAGCTTAAGTCTGACTAGCGGGAGGGTTGAGCAGTTCTTC. It codes for CASSLSLTSGRVEQFF.